These 14 T cell receptor beta chains were sequenced from one sample in a study of blood T cell repertoires in COVID-19. Measured with immunoSEQ multiplex PCR; TCRdb has only the in-frame clones, and not every one. The table lists 250,000 to 300,000 clones, approximately 93% of them singletons. The sequenced sample consisted of peripheral blood. The source of these receptors is a woman under 40 with COVID-19, enrolled during active disease.

This chain joins TRBV7-9 and TRBJ1-2; 9 nucleotides match TRBD1. The CDR3 length is 15 residues. Per the germline V gene, CDR1 is SEHNR and CDR2 is FQNEAQ (reference sequence). The V and J ends lost 5 bases and 6 bases, in that order; junction bases with no gene match: 10. The CDR3 reads CASSATGTGLNGYTF. CDR3 DNA: TGTGCCAGCAGCGCGACCGGGACAGGGTTAAATGGCTACACCTTC.

J is TRBJ2-5 and V is TRBV5-4, with D possibly TRBD2 on 5 matching bases. Germline values: CDR1 SGHNT, CDR2 YYREEE (reference sequence). Trimming removed 1 base from V and 3 bases from J, with 10 bases in between. The CDR3 has 14 residues. CDR3 in DNA: TGTGCCAGCAGCTTGTATGCAGCGGAAGAGACCCAGTACTTC. Translating gives CASSLYAAEETQYF.

CDR3 nucleotides: TGTGCCACCAGTGAGCCGGGACTAGCCGCCAATGAGCAGTTCTTC. Translated: CATSEPGLAANEQFF. V is TRBV24-1 and J is TRBJ2-1; 9 nucleotides agree with TRBD2. CDR1 and CDR2 from the germline V gene are KGHDR and SFDVKD. This CDR3 contains 15 residues. J gave up 6 bases and V 4 bases, and 6 bases lay outside the gene matches.

This chain uses TRBV5-1 with TRBJ2-2; 11 bases match TRBD2. The CDR3 is made up of 18 amino acids. Germline-derived CDR1 and CDR2 are SGHRS and YFSETQ. V lost 3 bases, J lost 7 bases, and 14 bases stayed unmatched. The CDR3 is CASSSSQVAGGPGGELFF. The CDR3 nucleotides are TGCGCCAGCAGCTCCTCCCAAGTAGCGGGAGGGCCTGGCGGGGAGCTGTTTTTT.

The chain carries TRBV28 and TRBJ1-6, with 9 bases lining up with TRBD1. The germline V gene encodes CDR1 MDHEN and CDR2 SYDVKM. The V and J ends lost 7 bases and 1 base, in that order; junction bases with no gene match: 11. This CDR3 region has 18 residues. CDR3: CASTAHSGTGSYNSPLHF. CDR3 sequence (DNA): TGTGCCAGCACCGCTCACTCCGGGACAGGGTCCTATAATTCACCCCTCCACTTT.

The chain couples TRBV7-3 to TRBJ2-3; 7 nucleotides match TRBD2. Germline trimming cut 1 base from V and 1 base from J; bases unmatched to any gene: 11. There are 18 residues in the CDR3. CDR1 SGHTA and CDR2 FQGTGA come from the germline V gene. The CDR3: CASSLNAAAAGGTDTQYF. CDR3 DNA: TGTGCCAGCAGCTTAAATGCGGCAGCGGCGGGGGGCACAGATACGCAGTATTTT.

This chain joins TRBV30 and TRBJ2-5, with TRBD1 matching 9 bases. The V gene end was trimmed by 5 bases and the J gene end by 4 bases; junction bases not matched to a gene: 2. The length of the CDR3 is 12 residues. The germline V gene encodes CDR1 GTSNPN and CDR2 SVGIG (reference sequence). The CDR3 reads CAWATGGETQYF. The CDR3 DNA follows: TGTGCCTGGGCGACAGGGGGAGAGACCCAGTACTTC. The full variable domain, rest sourced from reference TRBV30 and TRBJ2-5, is SQTIHQWPATLVQPVGSPLSLECTVEGTSNPNLYWYRQAAGRGLQLLFYSVGIGQISSEVPQNLSASRPQDRQFILSSKKLLLSDSGFYLCAWATGGETQYFGPGTRLLVL.

J is TRBJ2-7 and V is TRBV6-2 or TRBV6-3; 8 bases agree with TRBD1. The ends lost 3 bases at V and 6 bases at J; junction bases unmatched: 10. CDR1 is MNHEY and CDR2 is SVGEGT in the germline V gene. The CDR3 length is 15 residues. For the CDR3, the DNA is TGTGCCAGCAGTTATCGGACAGGGACCCGCGGCGAGCAGTACTTC. Its translation: CASSYRTGTRGEQYF.

The rearrangement links TRBV11-2 to TRBJ2-1; 8 nucleotides match TRBD2. The J segment lost 7 bases and the V segment lost 3 bases, leaving 14 bases of the junction unmatched. Germline V gene data show CDR1 as SGHAT and CDR2 as FQNNGV. The length of the CDR3 is 17 residues. The CDR3: CASSLASGTREFNEQFF. The CDR3, as DNA: TGTGCCAGCAGCTTGGCCTCCGGGACTAGAGAATTTAATGAGCAGTTCTTC.

The chain joins TRBV11-3 to TRBJ2-2; D remains unclear. V was cut by 2 bases and J by 9 bases, with 16 bases left in between. This CDR3 contains 15 residues. Germline-derived CDR1 and CDR2 are SGHNT and YENEEA. CDR3 DNA: TGTGCCAGCAGCTTAAGAACCGGGTTGAACCGGGAGCTGTTTTTT. Translated: CASSLRTGLNRELFF.

The rearrangement joins TRBV2 to TRBJ1-1; 9 bases are shared with TRBD1. Germline CDR1 reads SNHLY; CDR2 reads FYNNEI. CDR3 size: 13 residues. Trimming took 10 bases from V and 6 from J; bases not matched to a gene: 9. This chain's CDR3 is CAIQRDRAAEAFF. The CDR3 DNA reads as TGTGCCATACAACGGGACAGGGCCGCTGAAGCTTTCTTT.

This clone has just a few counts. The V gene is TRBV6-5, the J gene TRBJ1-6, with a possible D match to TRBD1 (6 bases). The CDR3 length is 15 residues. With 4 bases removed from V and 4 bases from J, the gap between germline ends came to 11 bases. Germline V gene lookup returns CDR1 MNHEY and CDR2 SVGAGI. The CDR3 protein is CASSSGQPYNSPLHF. The CDR3, as DNA: TGTGCCAGCAGTTCAGGACAGCCTTATAATTCACCCCTCCACTTT.

The chain is built from TRBV18 and TRBJ2-1, with unresolved D. Trimming took 0 bases from V and 0 from J, leaving 9 bases between them. This CDR3 region has 16 residues. Germline V gives CDR1 KGHSH, CDR2 LQKENI. CDR3 nucleotides: TGTGCCAGCTCACCACCGGTCAGTCGCTCCTACAATGAGCAGTTCTTC. It is translated as CASSPPVSRSYNEQFF.

The chain recombines TRBV27 with TRBJ2-1, with 9 positions matching TRBD1. The germline V gene has CDR1 MNHEY and CDR2 SMNVEV (reference sequence). The CDR3 loop spans 17 amino acids. With 3 bases clipped from V and 6 bases from J, the junction kept 12 bases outside the gene matches. CDR3 DNA sequence: TGTGCCAGCAGTTTTTACATCGGACAGGGGAACGGCAATGAGCAGTTCTTC. As protein: CASSFYIGQGNGNEQFF.